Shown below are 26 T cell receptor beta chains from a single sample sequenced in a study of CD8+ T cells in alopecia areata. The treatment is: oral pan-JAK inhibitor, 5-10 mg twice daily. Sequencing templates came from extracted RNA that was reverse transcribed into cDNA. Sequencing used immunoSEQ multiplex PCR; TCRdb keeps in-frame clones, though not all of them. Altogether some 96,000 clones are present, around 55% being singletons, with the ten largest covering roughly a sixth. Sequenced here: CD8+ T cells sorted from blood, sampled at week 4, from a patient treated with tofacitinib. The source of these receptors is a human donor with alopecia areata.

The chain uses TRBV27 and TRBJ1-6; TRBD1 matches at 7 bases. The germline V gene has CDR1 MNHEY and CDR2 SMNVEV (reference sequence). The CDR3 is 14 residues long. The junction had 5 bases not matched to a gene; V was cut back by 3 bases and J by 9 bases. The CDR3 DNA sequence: TGTGCCAGCAGTTTTGGGACAGAGACTTCACCCCTCCACTTT. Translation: CASSFGTETSPLHF.

CDR3 protein: CASRPPGTGYYGYTF. The CDR3 DNA is TGTGCCAGCAGACCGCCCGGGACAGGGTACTATGGCTACACCTTC. The chain is built from TRBV7-9 and TRBJ1-2; 9 bases are a match to TRBD1. The CDR3 is 15 residues long. Trimming took 6 bases from V and 3 from J; bases not matched to a gene: 8. Germline values: CDR1 SEHNR, CDR2 FQNEAQ (reference sequence).

CDR3 coding DNA: TGTGCCAGCAGCCACTTGGGGGATACGCAGTATTTT. As protein: CASSHLGDTQYF. The V and J genes are TRBV7-9 and TRBJ2-3; D uncertain. Germline CDR1 reads SEHNR; CDR2 reads FQNEAQ (reference sequence). Trimming pared 5 bases from V and 6 bases from J, leaving 9 bases between. The CDR3 has 12 residues. Based on the CDR3 plus reference TRBV7-9 and TRBJ2-3, the full variable domain is DTGVSQNPRHKITKRGQNVTFRCDPISEHNRLYWYRQTLGQGPEFLTYFQNEAQLEKSRLLSDRFSAERPKGSFSTLEIQRTEQGDSAMYLCASSHLGDTQYFGPGTRLTVL.

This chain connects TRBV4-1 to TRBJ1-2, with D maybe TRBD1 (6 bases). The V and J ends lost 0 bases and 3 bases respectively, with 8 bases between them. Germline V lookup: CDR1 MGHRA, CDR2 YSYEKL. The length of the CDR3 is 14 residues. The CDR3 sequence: CASSQEDSHYGYTF. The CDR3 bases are TGCGCCAGCAGCCAAGAGGACAGCCACTATGGCTACACCTTC.

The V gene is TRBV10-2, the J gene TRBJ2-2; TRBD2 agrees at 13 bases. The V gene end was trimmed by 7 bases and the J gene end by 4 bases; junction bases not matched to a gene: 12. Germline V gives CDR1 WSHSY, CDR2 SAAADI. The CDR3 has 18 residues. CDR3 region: CASTLPGLAGRGTGELFF. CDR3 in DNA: TGCGCCAGCACCCTACCGGGACTAGCGGGGAGAGGCACCGGGGAGCTGTTTTTT.

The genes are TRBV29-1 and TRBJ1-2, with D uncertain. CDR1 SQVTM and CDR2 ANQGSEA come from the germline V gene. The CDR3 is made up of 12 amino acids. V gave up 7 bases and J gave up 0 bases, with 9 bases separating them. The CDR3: CSAEVTNYGYTF. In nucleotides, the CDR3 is TGCAGCGCCGAAGTTACTAACTATGGCTACACCTTC. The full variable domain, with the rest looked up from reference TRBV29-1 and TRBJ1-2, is SAVISQKPSRDICQRGTSLTIQCQVDSQVTMMFWYRQQPGQSLTLIATANQGSEATYESGFVIDKFPISRPNLTFSTLTVSNMSPEDSSIYLCSAEVTNYGYTFGSGTRLTVV.

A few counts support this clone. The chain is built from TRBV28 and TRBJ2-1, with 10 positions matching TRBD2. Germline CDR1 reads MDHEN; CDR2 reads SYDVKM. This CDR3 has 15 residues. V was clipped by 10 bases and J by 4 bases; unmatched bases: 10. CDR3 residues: CATSLAGEGYNEQFF. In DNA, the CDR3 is TGTGCCACCTCCCTAGCGGGAGAGGGGTACAATGAGCAGTTCTTC.

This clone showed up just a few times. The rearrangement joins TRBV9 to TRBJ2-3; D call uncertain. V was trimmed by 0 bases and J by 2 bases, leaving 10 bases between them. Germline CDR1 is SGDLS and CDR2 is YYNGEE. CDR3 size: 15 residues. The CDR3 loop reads CASSVDSSYTDTQYF. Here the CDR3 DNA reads TGTGCCAGCAGCGTAGATAGCTCTTACACAGATACGCAGTATTTT.

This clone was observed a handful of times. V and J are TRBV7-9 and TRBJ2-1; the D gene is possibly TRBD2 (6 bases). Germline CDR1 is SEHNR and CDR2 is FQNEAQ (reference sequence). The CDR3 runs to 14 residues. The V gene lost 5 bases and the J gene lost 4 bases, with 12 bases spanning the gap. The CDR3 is CASSGIGSYNEQFF. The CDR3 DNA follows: TGTGCCAGCAGCGGTATCGGGAGTTACAATGAGCAGTTCTTC.

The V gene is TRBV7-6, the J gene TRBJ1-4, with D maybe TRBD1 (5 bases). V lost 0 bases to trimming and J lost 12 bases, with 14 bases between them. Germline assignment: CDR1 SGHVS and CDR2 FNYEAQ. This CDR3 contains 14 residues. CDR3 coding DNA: TGTGCCAGCAGCTTAGCGGGGCCCCACGGGGAACTGTTTTTT. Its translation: CASSLAGPHGELFF.

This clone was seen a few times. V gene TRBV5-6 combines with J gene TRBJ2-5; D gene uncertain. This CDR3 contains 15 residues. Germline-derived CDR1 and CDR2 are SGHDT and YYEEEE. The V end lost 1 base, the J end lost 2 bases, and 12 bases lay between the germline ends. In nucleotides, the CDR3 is TGTGCCAGCAGCTTGAACTTCTCCCCGCAAGAGACCCAGTACTTC. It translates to CASSLNFSPQETQYF.

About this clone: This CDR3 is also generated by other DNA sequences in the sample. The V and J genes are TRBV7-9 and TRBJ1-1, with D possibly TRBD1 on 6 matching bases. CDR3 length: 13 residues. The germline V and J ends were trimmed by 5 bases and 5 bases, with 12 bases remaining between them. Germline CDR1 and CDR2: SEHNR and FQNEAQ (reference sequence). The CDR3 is CASSPRGGTEAFF. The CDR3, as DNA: TGTGCCAGCAGCCCCAGGGGAGGAACTGAAGCTTTCTTT.

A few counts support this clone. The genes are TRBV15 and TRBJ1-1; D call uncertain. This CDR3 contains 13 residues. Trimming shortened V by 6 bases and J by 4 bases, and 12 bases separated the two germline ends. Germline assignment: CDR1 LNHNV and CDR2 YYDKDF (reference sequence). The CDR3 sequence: CATRENAATEAFF. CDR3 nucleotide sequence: TGTGCCACCAGGGAAAATGCGGCCACTGAAGCTTTCTTT.

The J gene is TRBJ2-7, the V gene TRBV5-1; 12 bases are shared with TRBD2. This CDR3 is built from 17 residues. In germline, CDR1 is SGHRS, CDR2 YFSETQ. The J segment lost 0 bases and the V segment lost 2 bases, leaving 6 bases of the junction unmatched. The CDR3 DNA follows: TGCGCCAGCAGCTTTTCTACTAGCGGGGGGAGCTCCTACGAGCAGTACTTC. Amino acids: CASSFSTSGGSSYEQYF.

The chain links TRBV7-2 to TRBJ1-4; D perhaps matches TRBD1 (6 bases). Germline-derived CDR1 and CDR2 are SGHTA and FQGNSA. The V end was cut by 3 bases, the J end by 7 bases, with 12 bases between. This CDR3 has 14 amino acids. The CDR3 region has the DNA TGTGCCAGCAGCTTCACAGGGCTCGGTGAAAAACTGTTTTTT. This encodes CASSFTGLGEKLFF.

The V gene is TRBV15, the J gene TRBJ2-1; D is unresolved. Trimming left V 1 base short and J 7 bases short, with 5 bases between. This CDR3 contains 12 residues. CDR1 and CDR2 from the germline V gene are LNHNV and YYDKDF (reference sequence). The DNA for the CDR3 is TGTGCCACCAGCAGAGTAATGAATGAGCAGTTCTTC. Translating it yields CATSRVMNEQFF.

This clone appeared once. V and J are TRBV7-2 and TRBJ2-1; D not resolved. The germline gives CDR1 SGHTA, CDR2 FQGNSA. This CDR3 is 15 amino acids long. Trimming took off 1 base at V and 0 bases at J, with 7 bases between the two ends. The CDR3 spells CASSLGSGSYNEQFF. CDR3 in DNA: TGTGCCAGCAGCTTAGGGTCAGGCTCCTACAATGAGCAGTTCTTC.

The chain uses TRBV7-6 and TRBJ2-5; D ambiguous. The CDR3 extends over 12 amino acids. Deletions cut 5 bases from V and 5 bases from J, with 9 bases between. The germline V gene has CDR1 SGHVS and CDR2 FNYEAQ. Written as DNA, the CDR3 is TGTGCCAGCAGCCCGGTGGGTGAGACCCAGTACTTC. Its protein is CASSPVGETQYF.

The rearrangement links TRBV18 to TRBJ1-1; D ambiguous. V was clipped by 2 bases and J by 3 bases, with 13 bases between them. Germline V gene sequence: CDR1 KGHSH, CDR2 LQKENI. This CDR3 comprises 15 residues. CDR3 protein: CASSPKGGIDTEAFF. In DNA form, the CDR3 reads TGTGCCAGCTCACCAAAAGGAGGGATTGACACTGAAGCTTTCTTT.

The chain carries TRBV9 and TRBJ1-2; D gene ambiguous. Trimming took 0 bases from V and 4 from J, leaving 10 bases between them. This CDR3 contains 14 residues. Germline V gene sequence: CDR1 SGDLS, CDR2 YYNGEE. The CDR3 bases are TGTGCCAGCAGCGTAGACGAACAGATCTATGGCTACACCTTC. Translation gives CASSVDEQIYGYTF.

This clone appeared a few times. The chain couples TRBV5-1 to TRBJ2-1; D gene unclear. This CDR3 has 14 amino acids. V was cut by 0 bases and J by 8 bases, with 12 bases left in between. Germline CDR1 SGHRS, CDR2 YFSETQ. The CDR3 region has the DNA TGCGCCAGCAGCTTGGATCTGGTGGTCTATGAGCAGTTCTTC. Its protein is CASSLDLVVYEQFF.

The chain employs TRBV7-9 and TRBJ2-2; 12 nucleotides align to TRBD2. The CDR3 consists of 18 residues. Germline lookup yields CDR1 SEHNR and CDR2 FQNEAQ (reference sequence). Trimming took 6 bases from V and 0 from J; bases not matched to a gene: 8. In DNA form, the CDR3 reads TGTGCCAGCAGTTCCACTAGCGGGGGGCCAGCGAACACCGGGGAGCTGTTTTTT. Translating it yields CASSSTSGGPANTGELFF. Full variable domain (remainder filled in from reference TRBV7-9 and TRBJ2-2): DTGVSQNPRHKITKRGQNVTFRCDPISEHNRLYWYRQTLGQGPEFLTYFQNEAQLEKSRLLSDRFSAERPKGSFSTLEIQRTEQGDSAMYLCASSSTSGGPANTGELFFGEGSRLTVL.

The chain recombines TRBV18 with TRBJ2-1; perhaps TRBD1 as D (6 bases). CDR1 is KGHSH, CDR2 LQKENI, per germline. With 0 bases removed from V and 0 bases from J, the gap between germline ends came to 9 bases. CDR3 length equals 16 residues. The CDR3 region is CASSPPAGDSYNEQFF. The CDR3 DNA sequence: TGTGCCAGCTCACCACCGGCAGGGGACTCCTACAATGAGCAGTTCTTC.

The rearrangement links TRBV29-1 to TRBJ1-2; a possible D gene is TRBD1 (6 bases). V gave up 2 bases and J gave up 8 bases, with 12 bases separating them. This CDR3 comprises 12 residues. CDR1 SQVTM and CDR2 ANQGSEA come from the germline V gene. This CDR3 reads CSVEPKGDGYTF. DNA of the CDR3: TGCAGCGTTGAACCCAAGGGGGACGGCTACACCTTC. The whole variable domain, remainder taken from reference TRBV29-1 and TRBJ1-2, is SAVISQKPSRDICQRGTSLTIQCQVDSQVTMMFWYRQQPGQSLTLIATANQGSEATYESGFVIDKFPISRPNLTFSTLTVSNMSPEDSSIYLCSVEPKGDGYTFGSGTRLTVV.

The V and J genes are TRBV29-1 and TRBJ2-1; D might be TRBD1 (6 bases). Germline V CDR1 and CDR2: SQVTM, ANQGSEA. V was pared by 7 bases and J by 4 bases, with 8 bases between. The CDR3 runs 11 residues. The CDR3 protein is CSGQVYNEQFF. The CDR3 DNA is TGCAGCGGACAGGTTTACAATGAGCAGTTCTTC.

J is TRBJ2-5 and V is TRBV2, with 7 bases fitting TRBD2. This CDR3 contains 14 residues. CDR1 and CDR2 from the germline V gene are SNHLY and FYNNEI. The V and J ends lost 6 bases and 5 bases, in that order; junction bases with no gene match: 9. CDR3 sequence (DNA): TGTGCCAGCAGCTCCAGGACTAGTTGGGAGACCCAGTACTTC. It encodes CASSSRTSWETQYF.